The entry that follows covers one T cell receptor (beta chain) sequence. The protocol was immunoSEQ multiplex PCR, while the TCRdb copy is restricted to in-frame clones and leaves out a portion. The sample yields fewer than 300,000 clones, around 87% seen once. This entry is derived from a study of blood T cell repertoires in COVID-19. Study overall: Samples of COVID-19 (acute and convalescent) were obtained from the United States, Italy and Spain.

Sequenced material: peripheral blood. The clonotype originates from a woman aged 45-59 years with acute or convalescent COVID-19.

Here the CDR3 DNA reads TGTGCCAGCAGCTTGGTTTCGGGGGGAACTGAAGCTTTCTTT. Amino acid sequence: CASSLVSGGTEAFF. The chain recombines TRBV5-6 with TRBJ1-1; the D gene is possibly TRBD1 (5 bases). Trimming left V 0 bases short and J 5 bases short, with 11 bases between. CDR3 length equals 14 residues. Germline CDR1 reads SGHDT; CDR2 reads YYEEEE.